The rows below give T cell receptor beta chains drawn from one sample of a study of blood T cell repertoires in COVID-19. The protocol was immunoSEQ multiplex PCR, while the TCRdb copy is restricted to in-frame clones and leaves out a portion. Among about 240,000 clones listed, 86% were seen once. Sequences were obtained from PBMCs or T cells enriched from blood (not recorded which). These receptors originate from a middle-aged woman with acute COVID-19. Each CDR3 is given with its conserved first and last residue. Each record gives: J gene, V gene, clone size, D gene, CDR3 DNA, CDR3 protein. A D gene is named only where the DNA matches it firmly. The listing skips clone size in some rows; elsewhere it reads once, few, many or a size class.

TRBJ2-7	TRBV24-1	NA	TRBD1	TGTGCCACCAACCCGGGACAGGGAATCGAGCAGTACTTC	CATNPGQGIEQYF
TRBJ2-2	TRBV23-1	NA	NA	TGCGCCAGCAGTAGCAGGGTGTACACCGGGGAGCTGTTTTTT	CASSSRVYTGELFF
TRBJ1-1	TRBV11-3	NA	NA	TGTGCCAGCAGCTTAGACCCGGACAGTCGTGAAGCTTTCTTT	CASSLDPDSREAFF
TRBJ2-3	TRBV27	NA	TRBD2	TGTGCCAGCAGTTTAGACCGATTAGCGGGAAAGAGCACAGATACGCAGTATTTT	CASSLDRLAGKSTDTQYF
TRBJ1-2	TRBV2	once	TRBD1	TGTGCCAGCAGTGGGCGTCAGGGGGTTAACTATGGCTACACCTTC	CASSGRQGVNYGYTF
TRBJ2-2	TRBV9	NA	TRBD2	TGTGCCAGCAGCTTGGGACTAGCGGAGAACACCGGGGAGCTGTTTTTT	CASSLGLAENTGELFF
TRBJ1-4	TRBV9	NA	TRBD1	TGTGCCAGCAGCGTAAGTTCCCAGACGTGGACAGGGAAGGGTGAAAAACTGTTTTTT	CASSVSSQTWTGKGEKLFF
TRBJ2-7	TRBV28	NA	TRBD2	TGTGCCAGCAGGGGGCCGGGACTAGGAAAGTACGAGCAGTACTTC	CASRGPGLGKYEQYF
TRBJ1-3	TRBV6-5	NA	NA	TGTGCCAGCAGGAGGGGGTTGGAAAACACCATATATTTT	CASRRGLENTIYF
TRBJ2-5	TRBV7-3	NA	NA	TGTGCCAGCAGCCTTCACAGAGGGGAGACCCAGTACTTC	CASSLHRGETQYF
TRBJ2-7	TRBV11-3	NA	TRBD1	TGTGCCAGCAGCCCGGACAGGAATCCCTACGAGCAGTACTTC	CASSPDRNPYEQYF
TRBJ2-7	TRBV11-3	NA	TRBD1	TGTGCCAGCAGCACCCAACGACAGGGTTCACACGAGCAGTACTTC	CASSTQRQGSHEQYF
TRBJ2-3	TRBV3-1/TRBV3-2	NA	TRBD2	TGTGCCAGCACTGGAGCGGGAAAAGATACGCAGTATTTT	CASTGAGKDTQYF
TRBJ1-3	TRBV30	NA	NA	TGTGCCTGGTCGACAGAGCGCTCTGGAAACACCATATATTTT	CAWSTERSGNTIYF
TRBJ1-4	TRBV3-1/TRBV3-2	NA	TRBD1	TGTGCCAGCAGCCAATCCGGGACAGGGGTTGAAAAACTGTTTTTT	CASSQSGTGVEKLFF
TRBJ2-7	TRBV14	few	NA	TGTGCCAGCAGCCAATATGCGGGAAGGCCCTACGAGCAGTACTTC	CASSQYAGRPYEQYF
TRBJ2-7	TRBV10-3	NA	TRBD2	TGTGCCATCAGTGAGGGGGGGGGACCCTACGAGCAGTACTTC	CAISEGGGPYEQYF
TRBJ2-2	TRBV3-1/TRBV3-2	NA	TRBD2	TGTGCCAGCAGCCAGGCCCAGCGGGAGATTGGCGGGGAGCTGTTTTTT	CASSQAQREIGGELFF
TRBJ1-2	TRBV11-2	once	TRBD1	TGTGCCAGCAGCCCTCGACAGGGAAGGGATGGCTACACCTTC	CASSPRQGRDGYTF
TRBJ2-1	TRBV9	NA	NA	TGTGCCAGCAGCGACATGTCGAATGAGCAGTTCTTC	CASSDMSNEQFF
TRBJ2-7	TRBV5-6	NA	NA	TGTGCCAGCAGCCCCGGCGGCGGGGCCTACGAGCAGTACTTC	CASSPGGGAYEQYF
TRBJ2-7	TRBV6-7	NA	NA	TGTGCCAGCAGTTACTCGAAACCGGAGAGCTCCTACGAGCAGTACTTC	CASSYSKPESSYEQYF
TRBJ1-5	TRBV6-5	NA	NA	TGTGCCAGCCAAACGGGGGAAGGTCAGCCCCAGCATTTT	CASQTGEGQPQHF
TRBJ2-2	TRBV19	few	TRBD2	TGTGCCAGTAGTATGCCAGCGGGAGTACCCGGGGAGCTGTTTTTT	CASSMPAGVPGELFF
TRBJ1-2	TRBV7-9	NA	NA	TGTGCCAGCAGCTACGACAGCTATAACTATGGCTACACCTTC	CASSYDSYNYGYTF
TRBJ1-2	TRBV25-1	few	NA	TGTGCCAGCAAGCAGGGCGCCTATGGCTACACCTTC	CASKQGAYGYTF
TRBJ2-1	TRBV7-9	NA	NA	TGTGCCAGCAGCGGGAGCTCCTACAATGAGCAGTTCTTC	CASSGSSYNEQFF
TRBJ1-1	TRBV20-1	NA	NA	TGCAGTGCTAGAGTAGAGGAAACAGGGCTCTTT	CSARVEETGLF
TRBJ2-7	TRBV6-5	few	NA	TGTGCCAGCAGTCCCGGGACTTTTTACGAGCAGTACTTC	CASSPGTFYEQYF
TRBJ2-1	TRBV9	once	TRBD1	TGTGCCAGCAGCGTAGGACAGGGTGCCTACGAGCAGTTCTTC	CASSVGQGAYEQFF
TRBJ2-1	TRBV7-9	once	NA	TGTGCCAGCATAAACTTTCAGGGCTACAATGAGCAGTTCTTC	CASINFQGYNEQFF
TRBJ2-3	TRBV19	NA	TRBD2	TGTGCCAGTAGTATACTAGCGGGAGATCATACGCAGTATTTT	CASSILAGDHTQYF
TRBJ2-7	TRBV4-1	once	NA	TGCGCCAGCAGCCAAGAAATAGCTAGCGAGCAGTACTTC	CASSQEIASEQYF
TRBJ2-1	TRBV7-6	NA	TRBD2	TGTGCCAGCAGCTTATTAGCGGGAGAGAGTGAGCAGTTCTTC	CASSLLAGESEQFF
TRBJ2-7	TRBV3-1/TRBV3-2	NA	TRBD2	TGTGCCAGCAGCCGGGGACTATCCTACGAGCAGTACTTC	CASSRGLSYEQYF
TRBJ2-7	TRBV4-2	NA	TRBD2	TGTGCCAGCAGCCAAGATCTAACCGGGACTAGCGTCTACGAGCAGTACTTC	CASSQDLTGTSVYEQYF
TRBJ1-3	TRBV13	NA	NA	TGTGCCAGCAGCTTACTAGCTGGAAACACCATATATTTT	CASSLLAGNTIYF